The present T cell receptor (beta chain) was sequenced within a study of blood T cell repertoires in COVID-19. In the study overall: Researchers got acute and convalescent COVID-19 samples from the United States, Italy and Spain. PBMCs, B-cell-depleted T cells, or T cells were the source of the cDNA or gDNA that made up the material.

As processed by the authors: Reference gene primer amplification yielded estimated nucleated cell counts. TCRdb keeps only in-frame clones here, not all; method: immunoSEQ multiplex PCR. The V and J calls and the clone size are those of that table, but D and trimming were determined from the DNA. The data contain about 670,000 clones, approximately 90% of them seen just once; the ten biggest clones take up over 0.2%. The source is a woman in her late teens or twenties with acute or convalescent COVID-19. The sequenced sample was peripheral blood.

CDR3 nucleotides: TGTGCCAGCGGAGGGGGGGAAGAACTAGTAGGTACGCAGTATTTT. This gives the protein CASGGGEELVGTQYF. The gene calls are TRBV2 and TRBJ2-3; a weak D match, TRBD2 (7 bases). V lost 8 bases and J 8 bases, leaving 23 bases between the germline ends. CDR3 size: 15 residues. The germline V gene encodes CDR1 SNHLY and CDR2 FYNNEI.